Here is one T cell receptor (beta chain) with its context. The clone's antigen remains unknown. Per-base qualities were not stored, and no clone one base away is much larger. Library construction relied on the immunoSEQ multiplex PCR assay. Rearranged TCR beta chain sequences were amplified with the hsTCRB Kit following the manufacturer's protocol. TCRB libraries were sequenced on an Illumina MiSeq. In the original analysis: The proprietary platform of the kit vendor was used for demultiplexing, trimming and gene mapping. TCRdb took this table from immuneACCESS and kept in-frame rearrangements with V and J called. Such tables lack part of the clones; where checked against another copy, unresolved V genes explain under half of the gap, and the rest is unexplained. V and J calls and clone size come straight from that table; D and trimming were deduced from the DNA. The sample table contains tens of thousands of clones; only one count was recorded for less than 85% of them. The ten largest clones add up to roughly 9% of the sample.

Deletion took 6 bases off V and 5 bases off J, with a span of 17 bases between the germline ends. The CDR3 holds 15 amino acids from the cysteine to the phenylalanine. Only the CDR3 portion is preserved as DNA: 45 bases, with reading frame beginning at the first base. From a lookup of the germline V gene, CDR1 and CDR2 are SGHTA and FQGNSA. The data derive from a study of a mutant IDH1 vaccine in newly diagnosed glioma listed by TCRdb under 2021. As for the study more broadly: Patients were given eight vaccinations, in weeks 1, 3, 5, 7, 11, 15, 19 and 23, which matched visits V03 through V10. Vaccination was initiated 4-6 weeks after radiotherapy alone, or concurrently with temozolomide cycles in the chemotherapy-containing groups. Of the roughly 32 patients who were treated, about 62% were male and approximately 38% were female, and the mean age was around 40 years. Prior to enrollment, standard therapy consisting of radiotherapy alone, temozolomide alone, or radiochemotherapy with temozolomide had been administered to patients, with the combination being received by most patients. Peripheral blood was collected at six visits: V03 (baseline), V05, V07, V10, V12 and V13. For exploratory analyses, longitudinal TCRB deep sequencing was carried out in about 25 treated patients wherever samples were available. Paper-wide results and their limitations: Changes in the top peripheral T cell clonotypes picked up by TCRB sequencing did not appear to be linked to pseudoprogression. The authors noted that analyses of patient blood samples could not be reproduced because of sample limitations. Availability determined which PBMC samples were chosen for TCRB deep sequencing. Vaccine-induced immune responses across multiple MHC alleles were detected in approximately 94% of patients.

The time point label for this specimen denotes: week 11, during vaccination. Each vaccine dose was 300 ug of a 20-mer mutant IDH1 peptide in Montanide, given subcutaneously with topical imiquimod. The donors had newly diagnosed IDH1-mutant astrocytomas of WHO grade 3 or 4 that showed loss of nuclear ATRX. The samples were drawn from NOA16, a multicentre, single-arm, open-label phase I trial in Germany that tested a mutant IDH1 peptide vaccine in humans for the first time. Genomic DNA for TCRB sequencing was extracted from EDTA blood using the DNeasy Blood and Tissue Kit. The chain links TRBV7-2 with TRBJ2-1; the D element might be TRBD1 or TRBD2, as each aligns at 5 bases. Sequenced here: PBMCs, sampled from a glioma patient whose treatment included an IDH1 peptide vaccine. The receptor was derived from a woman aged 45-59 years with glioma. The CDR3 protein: CASRLGRVINNEQFF. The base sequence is TGTGCCAGCAGGTTGGGACGGGTGATAAACAATGAGCAGTTCTTC.